These 8 T cell receptor beta chains share one sample of origin, sequenced in a study of blood T cells in healthy people across ages. A second PCR of about 7 to 12 cycles used a sample-barcoded 5' primer and a J-beta primer mix. TCRdb reprocessed the 5' RACE reads with MiXCR, giving one entry per CDR3 protein. This table holds over 700,000 distinct CDR3 sequences, approximately 25% found once. These sequences were also reported in another study, on T cells of mothers and their children.

The sample was blood. These receptors all come from a boy between 5 and 17 years old in good health.

The chain combines TRBV12-3 or TRBV12-4 with TRBJ1-3; 7 positions match TRBD1. The V segment lost 7 bases and the J segment 4 bases; nucleotides outside the gene matches: 7. The CDR3 spans 14 residues. The CDR3 loop is CASTPGTAGNTIYF. In DNA form, the CDR3 reads TGTGCCAGCACCCCGGGGACAGCGGGAAACACCATATATTTT.

The rearrangement uses TRBV12-5 and TRBJ2-4; TRBD2 aligns across 11 bases. With V trimmed by 0 bases and J by 0 bases, 7 bases remained unmatched. In germline, CDR1 is LGHNT, CDR2 FRNRAP. This CDR3 has 19 residues. The CDR3 DNA reads TGTGCTAGTGGTTTGGTTCCGACTAGCGGGGAGTTAGCCAAAAACATTCAGTACTTC. It yields the protein CASGLVPTSGELAKNIQYF.

This clonotype was counted between two and nine times. The chain combines TRBV20-1 with TRBJ2-7; 10 bases are a match to TRBD1. The CDR3 sequence is 14 residues long. V gave up 1 base and J gave up 3 bases; unmatched junction bases: 3. Germline V gene sequence: CDR1 DFQATT, CDR2 SNEGSKA (reference sequence). The CDR3 DNA reads as TGCAGTGCTAGAGCCGACAGGGGGCTCTACGAGCAGTACTTC. Protein sequence: CSARADRGLYEQYF.

The chain recombines TRBV12-3 or TRBV12-4 with TRBJ2-3; 9 positions match TRBD2. J gave up 0 bases and V 2 bases, and 9 bases lay outside the gene matches. CDR3 length: 18 residues. CDR3 sequence: CASSLRLAAGGSTDTQYF. The CDR3 DNA sequence: TGTGCCAGCAGTTTAAGGCTTGCGGCGGGAGGGAGCACAGATACGCAGTATTTT.

The chain employs TRBV24-1 and TRBJ2-7; TRBD1 matches 9 bases. Germline V gene sequence: CDR1 KGHDR, CDR2 SFDVKD. Germline trimming cut 6 bases from V and 5 bases from J; bases unmatched to any gene: 10. The CDR3 has 15 residues. The CDR3 sequence is CATSSDGQGSHEQYF. CDR3 coding DNA: TGTGCCACCAGTAGTGACGGACAGGGGTCCCACGAGCAGTACTTC.

The V and J genes are TRBV10-2 and TRBJ1-2; no firm D call. The germline V gene encodes CDR1 WSHSY and CDR2 SAAADI. The CDR3 contains 14 residues. Trimming removed 7 bases at V and 0 bases at J, with 12 bases between. DNA for the CDR3: TGCGCCAGCACTGATAGGAGAACTAACTATGGCTACACCTTC. Translated: CASTDRRTNYGYTF.

A few counts support this clonotype. The CDR3 region is CASSPGTDADTQYF. Written as DNA, the CDR3 is TGTGCCAGCTCACCCGGGACAGATGCAGATACGCAGTATTTT. The chain uses TRBV18 and TRBJ2-3; 7 nucleotides agree with TRBD1. The CDR3 runs 14 residues. J gave up 4 bases and V 3 bases, and 4 bases lay outside the gene matches. Per the germline V gene, CDR1 is KGHSH and CDR2 is LQKENI.

The rearrangement joins TRBV5-1 to TRBJ2-3, with TRBD1 as a possible D gene (6 bases). The CDR3 runs 14 residues. Germline loops: CDR1 SGHRS, CDR2 YFSETQ. V was shortened by 2 bases and J by 4 bases, with 11 bases between the two germline ends. Here the CDR3 DNA reads TGCGCCAGCAGCTTCGGGGACAATGCAGATACGCAGTATTTT. It yields the protein CASSFGDNADTQYF.